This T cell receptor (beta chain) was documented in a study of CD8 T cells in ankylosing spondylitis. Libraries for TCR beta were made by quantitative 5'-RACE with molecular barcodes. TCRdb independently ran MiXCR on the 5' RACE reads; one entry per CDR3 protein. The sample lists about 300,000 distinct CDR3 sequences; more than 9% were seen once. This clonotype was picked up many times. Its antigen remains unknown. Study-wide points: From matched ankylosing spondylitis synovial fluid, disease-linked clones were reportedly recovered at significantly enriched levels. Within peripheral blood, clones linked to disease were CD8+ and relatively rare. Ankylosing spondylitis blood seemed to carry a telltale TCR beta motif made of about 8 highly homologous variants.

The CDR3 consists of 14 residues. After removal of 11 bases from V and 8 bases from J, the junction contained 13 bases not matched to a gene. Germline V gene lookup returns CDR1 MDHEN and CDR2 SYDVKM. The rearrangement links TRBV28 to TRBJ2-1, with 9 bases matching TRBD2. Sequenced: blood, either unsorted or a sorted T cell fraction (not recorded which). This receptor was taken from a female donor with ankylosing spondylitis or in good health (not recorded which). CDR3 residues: CACSSGVTWDEQFF. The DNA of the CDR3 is TGTGCCTGCTCTAGCGGGGTAACTTGGGATGAGCAGTTCTTC. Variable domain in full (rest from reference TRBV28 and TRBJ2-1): DVKVTQSSRYLVKRTGEKVFLECVQDMDHENMFWYRQDPGLGLRLIYFSYDVKMKEKGDIPEGYSVSREKKERFSLILESASTNQTSMYLCACSSGVTWDEQFFGPGTRLTVL.